Listed below are T cell receptor beta chains from one sample, sequenced in a study of cytomegalovirus exposure and HLA in healthy donors. The protocol was immunoSEQ multiplex PCR, while the TCRdb copy is restricted to in-frame clones and leaves out a portion. The sample gives roughly 120,000 clones, about 8.5% of which show up once; 5% to 7% is in the top ten. What was sequenced was PBMCs. The receptor source for this set is a man aged 35 to 55 in good health and CMV-seronegative. Each CDR3 is given with its conserved first and last residue. The D gene is left open where the match is weak. The size entry is marked missing in some rows and otherwise reads once, few, many or a size class.

CDR3: CASSSPGQGFEKLFF
DNA: TGTGCCAGCAGTTCCCCGGGACAGGGGTTCGAAAAACTGTTTTTT
J: TRBJ1-4
V: TRBV6-5
size: few
D: TRBD1

CDR3: CASSYGQLNQPQHF
DNA: TGTGCCAGCAGCTACGGACAGCTCAATCAGCCCCAGCATTTT
J: TRBJ1-5
V: TRBV7-2
size: NA
D: NA

CDR3: CASSPGGHRGEQYF
DNA: TGTGCCAGCAGCCCAGGGGGTCACCGGGGCGAGCAGTACTTC
J: TRBJ2-7
V: TRBV5-4
size: few
D: TRBD1

CDR3: CASSRAGDRGNSPLHF
DNA: TGCGCCAGCAGCCGGGCCGGAGACAGGGGTAATTCACCCCTACACTTT
J: TRBJ1-6
V: TRBV5-1
size: NA
D: TRBD1

CDR3: CAIGGQGAYGYTF
DNA: TGTGCCATCGGAGGACAGGGGGCTTATGGCTACACCTTC
J: TRBJ1-2
V: TRBV10-3
size: NA
D: TRBD1

CDR3: CASTQTVANTGELFF
DNA: TGTGCCAGCACCCAGACAGTCGCGAACACCGGGGAGCTGTTTTTT
J: TRBJ2-2
V: TRBV6-5
size: few
D: NA

CDR3: CASSLNAGGQETQYF
DNA: TGTGCCAGCAGCTTAAATGCAGGGGGCCAAGAGACCCAGTACTTC
J: TRBJ2-5
V: TRBV7-2
size: few
D: TRBD1

CDR3: CASSPRTGENYGYTF
DNA: TGTGCCAGCAGCCCCAGGACAGGGGAGAACTATGGCTACACCTTC
J: TRBJ1-2
V: TRBV5-6
size: few
D: TRBD1

CDR3: CASSPGPGGSTDTQYF
DNA: TGTGCCAGCAGCCCAGGCCCGGGGGGGAGCACAGATACGCAGTATTTT
J: TRBJ2-3
V: TRBV9
size: NA
D: TRBD2

CDR3: CASSVMGTGESPLHF
DNA: TGTGCCAGCAGCGTAATGGGGACAGGGGAGTCACCCCTCCACTTT
J: TRBJ1-6
V: TRBV5-4
size: few
D: TRBD1

CDR3: CASSIGGPSQPQHF
DNA: TGTGCCAGTAGTATCGGGGGGCCAAGTCAGCCCCAGCATTTT
J: TRBJ1-5
V: TRBV19
size: few
D: NA

CDR3: CASSEGSRPSGANVLTF
DNA: TGTGCCAGCAGTGAAGGGAGCAGACCCTCTGGGGCCAACGTCCTGACTTTC
J: TRBJ2-6
V: TRBV6-1
size: few
D: NA

CDR3: CASSDDRGLTGYTF
DNA: TGTGCCAGCAGTGACGACAGGGGATTGACTGGCTACACCTTC
J: TRBJ1-2
V: TRBV6-1
size: few
D: TRBD1

CDR3: CASSHYEQYF
DNA: TGTGCCAGCAGCCACTACGAGCAGTACTTC
J: TRBJ2-7
V: TRBV6-6
size: many
D: NA

CDR3: CASSLAGEGETQYF
DNA: TGTGCCAGCAGCTTAGCGGGGGAGGGGGAGACCCAGTACTTC
J: TRBJ2-5
V: TRBV7-2
size: few
D: TRBD2

CDR3: CASSYGGTGRNTIYF
DNA: TGTGCCAGCAGTTACGGCGGGACAGGGAGAAACACCATATATTTT
J: TRBJ1-3
V: TRBV6-5
size: few
D: TRBD1

CDR3: CASSPGTGVFLNYGYTF
DNA: TGTGCCAGCAGCCCCGGGACAGGGGTCTTCCTTAACTATGGCTACACCTTC
J: TRBJ1-2
V: TRBV5-6
size: few
D: TRBD1

CDR3: CAWSGTVGARNSPLHF
DNA: TGTGCCTGGAGCGGTACGGTGGGGGCCCGCAATTCACCCCTCCACTTT
J: TRBJ1-6
V: TRBV30
size: few
D: NA

CDR3: CASRALTGTGTYEQYF
DNA: TGCGCCAGCAGGGCACTAACCGGGACAGGGACTTACGAGCAGTACTTC
J: TRBJ2-7
V: TRBV5-1
size: NA
D: TRBD1

CDR3: CASSQSRDTTYEQYF
DNA: TGCGCCAGCAGTCAATCTCGGGACACTACCTACGAGCAGTACTTC
J: TRBJ2-7
V: TRBV23-1
size: few
D: NA

CDR3: CASSDVLAGLSYEQYF
DNA: TGTGCCAGCAGTGATGTCCTAGCGGGCCTGTCCTACGAGCAGTACTTC
J: TRBJ2-7
V: TRBV2
size: NA
D: TRBD2

CDR3: CASSRGQSSYNSPLHF
DNA: TGTGCCAGTAGTAGGGGACAGAGCTCCTATAATTCACCCCTCCACTTT
J: TRBJ1-6
V: TRBV19
size: NA
D: TRBD1

CDR3: CASSLDRGGLDEQFF
DNA: TGCGCCAGCAGCTTAGACCGCGGGGGGCTCGATGAGCAGTTCTTC
J: TRBJ2-1
V: TRBV5-1
size: few
D: TRBD2

CDR3: CAISEVGRLDYGYTF
DNA: TGTGCCATCAGTGAGGTGGGGAGACTCGACTATGGCTACACCTTC
J: TRBJ1-2
V: TRBV10-3
size: NA
D: NA

CDR3: CASRAAGGVNYGYTF
DNA: TGTGCCAGCAGGGCGGCGGGGGGCGTAAACTATGGCTACACCTTC
J: TRBJ1-2
V: TRBV5-4
size: few
D: NA

CDR3: CASSAGQGVGYTF
DNA: TGTGCCAGCTCCGCGGGACAGGGTGTAGGCTACACCTTC
J: TRBJ1-2
V: TRBV18
size: few
D: TRBD1

CDR3: CASSFALAGGPTGELFF
DNA: TGTGCCAGCAGTTTTGCGCTAGCGGGGGGGCCTACCGGGGAGCTGTTTTTT
J: TRBJ2-2
V: TRBV27
size: few
D: TRBD2

CDR3: CASSSSAAGNSNQPQHF
DNA: TGTGCCAGCAGCTCCTCTGCGGCGGGGAATAGCAATCAGCCCCAGCATTTT
J: TRBJ1-5
V: TRBV7-9
size: NA
D: NA

CDR3: CASSDLGGGGVVNTQYF
DNA: TGTGCCAGCAGCGATTTAGGGGGGGGCGGGGTAGTGAATACGCAGTATTTT
J: TRBJ2-3
V: TRBV4-2
size: few
D: NA

CDR3: CASSQVTRGEQYF
DNA: TGTGCCAGCAGCCAAGTGACTAGGGGCGAGCAGTACTTC
J: TRBJ2-7
V: TRBV7-9
size: NA
D: NA

CDR3: CASSLVGQGAEQYF
DNA: TGTGCCAGCAGCTTAGTGGGACAGGGGGCCGAGCAGTACTTC
J: TRBJ2-7
V: TRBV7-2
size: few
D: TRBD1

CDR3: CASSFGDYDYEQYF
DNA: TGCGCCAGCAGCTTCGGGGACTACGACTACGAGCAGTACTTC
J: TRBJ2-7
V: TRBV5-1
size: NA
D: TRBD2

CDR3: CASSYSEATDTQYF
DNA: TGTGCCAGCAGTTACTCGGAGGCGACAGATACGCAGTATTTT
J: TRBJ2-3
V: TRBV6-5
size: NA
D: NA

CDR3: CASSLAQGNTEAFF
DNA: TGTGCCAGCAGCTTAGCACAGGGGAACACTGAAGCTTTCTTT
J: TRBJ1-1
V: TRBV7-8
size: few
D: NA

CDR3: CAISAGTGTSYEQYF
DNA: TGTGCCATCAGTGCCGGGACAGGGACGTCCTACGAGCAGTACTTC
J: TRBJ2-7
V: TRBV10-3
size: few
D: TRBD1

CDR3: CASSPRLPGNTEAFF
DNA: TGTGCCAGCAGCCCTCGACTACCGGGAAACACTGAAGCTTTCTTT
J: TRBJ1-1
V: TRBV7-9
size: NA
D: NA

CDR3: CASSPLGGGSTDTQYF
DNA: TGCGCCAGCAGCCCTCTCGGGGGGGGGAGCACAGATACGCAGTATTTT
J: TRBJ2-3
V: TRBV5-1
size: NA
D: TRBD2

CDR3: CARSLRGHEQYF
DNA: TGTGCCAGAAGCTTACGAGGCCACGAGCAGTACTTC
J: TRBJ2-7
V: TRBV5-3
size: few
D: NA

CDR3: CASSEYSSTDTQYF
DNA: TGCGCCAGCAGTGAGTACAGCAGCACAGATACGCAGTATTTT
J: TRBJ2-3
V: TRBV10-1
size: few
D: NA

CDR3: CAWSLGQGDSPLHF
DNA: TGTGCCTGGAGTCTGGGACAGGGGGATTCACCCCTCCACTTT
J: TRBJ1-6
V: TRBV30
size: NA
D: TRBD1

CDR3: CATSSPGTTRPNTGELFF
DNA: TGTGCCACCAGCTCCCCGGGTACTACTAGGCCGAACACCGGGGAGCTGTTTTTT
J: TRBJ2-2
V: TRBV15
size: NA
D: NA

CDR3: CASSPTVGGLPFGYTF
DNA: TGTGCCAGCAGCCCAACTGTGGGAGGTCTACCTTTCGGCTACACCTTC
J: TRBJ1-2
V: TRBV4-2
size: NA
D: NA

CDR3: CASSFSNSYEQYF
DNA: TGTGCCAGCAGTTTTTCTAACTCCTACGAGCAGTACTTC
J: TRBJ2-7
V: TRBV27
size: NA
D: NA

CDR3: CASSLRAVRQPQHF
DNA: TGTGCCAGCAGCTTGAGGGCAGTAAGGCAGCCCCAGCATTTT
J: TRBJ1-5
V: TRBV7-2
size: NA
D: NA

CDR3: CASGRDRGNTEAFF
DNA: TGTGCCAGCGGCCGGGACAGGGGAAACACTGAAGCTTTCTTT
J: TRBJ1-1
V: TRBV6-5
size: NA
D: TRBD1

CDR3: CASSEPGSSGANVLTF
DNA: TGTGCCAGCAGTGAACCCGGTAGCTCTGGGGCCAACGTCCTGACTTTC
J: TRBJ2-6
V: TRBV6-1
size: NA
D: NA

CDR3: CASSLRLTGPYEQYF
DNA: TGTGCCAGCAGCTTGAGGTTGACAGGCCCCTACGAGCAGTACTTC
J: TRBJ2-7
V: TRBV5-5
size: few
D: NA

CDR3: CASRASGEFYEQYF
DNA: TGTGCCAGCCGGGCCTCCGGGGAATTTTACGAGCAGTACTTC
J: TRBJ2-7
V: TRBV6-4
size: NA
D: NA

CDR3: CASIGGSYNSPLHF
DNA: TGTGCCAGCATCGGCGGCTCCTATAATTCACCCCTCCACTTT
J: TRBJ1-6
V: TRBV11-2
size: NA
D: NA

CDR3: CASSLEGRDEKLFF
DNA: TGTGCCAGCAGCTTGGAAGGGAGGGATGAAAAACTGTTTTTT
J: TRBJ1-4
V: TRBV5-6
size: few
D: NA

CDR3: CASSDRDRVYEQYF
DNA: TGTGCCAGCAGTGACCGGGACAGGGTTTACGAGCAGTACTTC
J: TRBJ2-7
V: TRBV2
size: NA
D: TRBD1

CDR3: CASTLDSYNYGYTF
DNA: TGTGCCAGCACCCTGGACAGCTACAACTATGGCTACACCTTC
J: TRBJ1-2
V: TRBV2
size: few
D: NA

CDR3: CASSQPGTRSSYEQYF
DNA: TGCGCCAGCAGCCAACCCGGGACTAGGAGCTCCTACGAGCAGTACTTC
J: TRBJ2-7
V: TRBV4-1
size: NA
D: TRBD2

CDR3: CASSSPSGRGTADTQYF
DNA: TGTGCCAGCAGCTCTCCTTCGGGCAGGGGGACCGCAGATACGCAGTATTTT
J: TRBJ2-3
V: TRBV5-4
size: NA
D: TRBD1

CDR3: CASSADRVTNTEAFF
DNA: TGTGCCAGCAGCGCTGACAGGGTAACGAACACTGAAGCTTTCTTT
J: TRBJ1-1
V: TRBV9
size: NA
D: TRBD1